This T cell receptor (beta chain) was recovered during a study of T cell responses to AZD1222 COVID-19 vaccine (dated by TCRdb to 2020 to 2022). Looking at the study overall: A total of 230 to 250 trial participants underwent TCR sequencing, of whom 207 received two doses of AZD1222 and about 26 received two doses of the MenACWY control vaccine. Trial participants were enrolled into age subgroups of 18-55, 56-69 and 70-plus years, which contained around 150, 29 and 61 TCR-sequenced participants, respectively.

Paper-wide results and their limitations: Most participants were white British and females outnumbered males, and the authors suggested that clonal diversity may have been underestimated. CD4 TCRs associated with the vaccine covered the entire spike protein, and the dominant responses were in regions 160-218 and 743-854. Conclusions about previously exposed vaccinees are limited, since just five or six AZD1222 recipients were seropositive for SARS-CoV-2 at baseline. After two AZD1222 doses, spike-specific TCR breadth and depth were significantly higher than at day 0 and than in MenACWY recipients. Nearly half of unique spike-specific TCRs reportedly recognized epitopes outside regions mutated in the B.1.351 and B.1.1.7 variants. The 56-69-year group was small, and its depth increase did not reach significance, likely because of low power. Because no day 14 peak-response samples were available, the repertoires could be characterized only after the peak T cell response.

The CDR3 regions of human TCRbeta chains were analyzed by immunosequencing. In the original analysis: TCRs in the repertoires were matched against a reference library of SARS-CoV-2-specific TCRs that had been generated with the MIRA antigen-specificity platform. Breadth meant the fraction of unique TCRs that were SARS-CoV-2-associated, whereas depth meant the fraction of total T cells that were SARS-CoV-2-associated. Using the MIRA data, every spike-specific TCR was mapped to the spike region that the TCR reacted to and assigned to either a CD4 or a CD8 class. Log10-transformed breadth and depth values were compared by one-way ANOVA with Sidak's multiple comparisons tests. TCRdb limited this immuneACCESS table to in-frame rearrangements with V and J called. A share of clones is missing; checked studies link under half to unresolved V genes, and the rest is unexplained. Clonal size and the V and J genes are those of that table, whereas D and trimming came from the DNA. The table for this sample lists roughly 85,000 clones; less than 95% of them were counted only once. The ten biggest clones cover approximately 3.2% of the sample.

The time point label of this sample denotes: about 28 days (+/-7) after the second vaccine dose. AZD1222 recipients given second doses at about 4 weeks or at about 12 weeks were pooled, since spike-specific TCR depth and breadth were not found to differ between the two schedules. The vaccinee samples were drawn from two UK trials, COV001 and COV002, one of which was a single-blind randomized controlled phase 2/3 trial testing AZD1222 (ChAdOx1 nCoV-19) in healthy adults. For TCRbeta chain sequencing, PBMC samples were collected from trial participants at day 0 and at day 28 after the second dose. In regard to this clone: This receptor's antigen is unknown. One base away there is no much larger clone; base qualities are not given.

The CDR3 sequence holds 13 residues, the cysteine and phenylalanine included. The entry retains the CDR3 DNA only, 39 bases that are in frame from base 1. Based on the germline V gene (reference sequence), the CDR1 and CDR2 sequences are SGHNT and YYREEE. Trimming costs V 3 bases and J 3 bases, and their ends lie 9 bases apart. This TCR came from an adult who received the AZD1222 COVID-19 vaccine. Sequenced here: peripheral blood, sampled 28 days after the second AZD1222 dose. The chain employs TRBV5-4 and TRBJ1-1, with no reliable assignment of the D segment. The sequenced DNA: TGTGCCAGCAGCTCAGCGAAGGACACTGAAGCTTTCTTT. The resulting protein is CASSSAKDTEAFF.